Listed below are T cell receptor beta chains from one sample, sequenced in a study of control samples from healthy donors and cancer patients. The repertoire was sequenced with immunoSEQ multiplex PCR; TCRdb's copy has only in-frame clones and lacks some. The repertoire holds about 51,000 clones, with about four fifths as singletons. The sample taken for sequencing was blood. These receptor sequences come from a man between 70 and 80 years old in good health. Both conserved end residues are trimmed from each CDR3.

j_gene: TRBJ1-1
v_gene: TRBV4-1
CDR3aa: ASSLHVNTEAF

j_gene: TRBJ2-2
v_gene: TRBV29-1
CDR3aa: SVKTGVTGELF

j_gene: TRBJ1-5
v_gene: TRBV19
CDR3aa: ASSMVSNQPQH

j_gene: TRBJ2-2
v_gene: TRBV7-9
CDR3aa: ASSSSTGELF

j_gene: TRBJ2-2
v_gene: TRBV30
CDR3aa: AWSRGSTTGKLF

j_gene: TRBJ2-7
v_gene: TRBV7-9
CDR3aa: ASSSPAGRRKY

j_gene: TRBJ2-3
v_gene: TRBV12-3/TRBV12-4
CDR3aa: ASSLEDTQY

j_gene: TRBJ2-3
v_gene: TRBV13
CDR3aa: ASSPRDHITDTQY

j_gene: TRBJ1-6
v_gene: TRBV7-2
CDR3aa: ASSSGSSYSPLH

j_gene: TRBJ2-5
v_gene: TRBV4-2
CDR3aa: ASSQDKARGGETQY